One and the same sample provided the 17 T cell receptor beta chains below, sequenced in a study of regulatory T cells in long-lasting Graves disease. Libraries of TCR beta came from iRepertoire HTBI primers plus Arm-PCR of CDR3 regions. TCRdb re-called the multiplex PCR reads through MiXCR, storing one row per CDR3 protein. The sample carries 390,000 or so distinct CDR3 sequences, 12% recorded once. The sample's time point: newly diagnosed GD, antithyroid drugs for less than 3 months. PBMC-derived RNA was used for the TCR library. The sample was also linked to a second study, of T cells in Graves' hyperthyroidism and ophthalmopathy.

Specimen: peripheral blood mononuclear cells (PBMCs), collected at new diagnosis, from a patient treated with antithyroid drugs. The source is a woman younger than 35 with Graves disease.

There are many counts of this clonotype. The chain couples TRBV28 to TRBJ2-7; D not certain. Per the germline V gene, CDR1 is MDHEN and CDR2 is SYDVKM. This CDR3 comprises 15 residues. V was pared by 8 bases and J by 0 bases, with 17 bases between. The CDR3 is CASPPELWSSYEQYF. CDR3 nucleotide sequence: TGTGCCAGCCCACCGGAACTTTGGAGCTCCTACGAGCAGTACTTC.

At least ten counts were recorded for this clonotype. V gene TRBV29-1 combines with J gene TRBJ2-7; 8 nucleotides agree with TRBD2. The germline V gene has CDR1 SQVTM and CDR2 ANQGSEA. This CDR3 comprises 12 residues. Trimming cost V 7 bases and J 3 bases; bases outside gene matches: 5. CDR3 sequence reads: CSGRTSFYEQYF. CDR3 bases: TGCAGCGGGAGGACTAGCTTCTACGAGCAGTACTTC.

This clonotype has ten or more counts. The chain links TRBV28 to TRBJ1-2, with 7 positions matching TRBD1. The CDR3 runs 15 residues. V lost 6 bases, J lost 4 bases, and 11 bases stayed unmatched. Germline V gene data show CDR1 as MDHEN and CDR2 as SYDVKM. DNA for the CDR3: TGTGCCAGCAGACAGACAGGGTGGAGGGGCTATGGCTACACCTTC. This encodes CASRQTGWRGYGYTF.

This clonotype was counted once. Since a far larger clone is one base different, this is likely a read error. This sequence joins TRBV11-2 and TRBJ2-7; possible D gene TRBD1, 6 bases. The germline gives CDR1 SGHAT, CDR2 FQNNGV. V gave up 2 bases and J gave up 7 bases, with 18 bases separating them. The CDR3 spans 15 residues. The CDR3 region is CASSLKWGLNNEQYF. CDR3 DNA sequence: TGTGCCAGCAGCTTAAAATGGGGGCTAAACAATGAGCAGTACTTC. Full variable domain (remainder filled in from reference TRBV11-2 and TRBJ2-7): EAGVAQSPRYKIIEKRQSVAFWCNPISGHATLYWYQQILGQGPKLLIQFQNNGVVDDSQLPKDRFSAERLKGVDSTLKIQPAKLEDSAVYLCASSLKWGLNNEQYFGPGTRLTVT.

Points on this clonotype: A much larger clonotype is one base distant, so this may be a read error. V is TRBV6-2 or TRBV6-3 and J is TRBJ1-4; D gene ambiguous. CDR1 and CDR2 (germline): MNHEY, SVGEGT. The CDR3 has 17 amino acids. CDR3 nucleotide sequence: TGTGCCAGCAGTTACCTGATTCCAAGAGCAACTAATGAAAAACTGCTTTTT. Translation gives CASSYLIPRATNEKLLF.

This clonotype showed up many times. The V call is TRBV10-3, the J call TRBJ2-1; 7 bases match TRBD2. This CDR3 has 14 amino acids. Germline V lookup: CDR1 ENHRY, CDR2 SYGVKD. V trimming: 10 bases; J trimming: 4 bases; junction bases outside the gene matches: 10. CDR3 in amino acids: CATRLAGAYNEQFF. The CDR3 DNA reads as TGTGCCACCCGTCTGGCGGGAGCATACAATGAGCAGTTCTTC.

The chain is built from TRBV2 and TRBJ1-2, with D perhaps TRBD1 (5 bases). V was trimmed by 1 base and J by 7 bases, leaving 13 bases between them. This CDR3 is 14 amino acids long. The V gene's germline CDR1 is SNHLY and CDR2 FYNNEI. CDR3 in amino acids: CASSEVGRVGGYTF. Here the CDR3 DNA reads TGTGCCAGCAGTGAAGTGGGCAGGGTCGGTGGCTACACCTTC.

In this sample, this clonotype turned up many times. The gene calls are TRBV7-2 and TRBJ2-5; 7 bases line up with TRBD2. V gave up 1 base and J gave up 2 bases; unmatched junction bases: 4. CDR1 is SGHTA, CDR2 FQGNSA, per germline. The CDR3 has 15 amino acids. CDR3 loop: CASSLEASGQETQYF. The CDR3 nucleotides are TGTGCCAGCAGCTTAGAGGCTAGCGGACAAGAGACCCAGTACTTC.

The rearrangement joins TRBV4-2 to TRBJ1-2; D remains unclear. Trimming pared 3 bases from V and 4 bases from J, leaving 9 bases between. The CDR3 length is 13 residues. Per germline, CDR1 LGHNA and CDR2 YNFKEQ. DNA of the CDR3: TGTGCCAGCAGCCAGGTAGACGGCTATGGCTACACCTTC. Its translation is CASSQVDGYGYTF.

This clonotype was recorded many times. The chain has TRBV6-1 and TRBJ1-5; no definite D call. CDR3 length: 12 amino acids. Germline V gene lookup returns CDR1 MNHNS and CDR2 SASEGT. Trimming removed 4 bases from V and 5 bases from J, with 6 bases in between. The CDR3 nucleotides read TGTGCCAGCAGTGGCGGGGATCAGCCCCAGCATTTT. Encoded protein: CASSGGDQPQHF.

The sample holds many counts of this clonotype. This rearrangement joins TRBV7-2 to TRBJ1-5; D is possibly TRBD1 (5 bases). From germline, CDR1 is SGHTA and CDR2 FQGNSA. This CDR3 contains 14 residues. With 0 bases removed from V and 5 bases from J, the gap between germline ends came to 8 bases. The CDR3, as DNA: TGTGCCAGCAGCTTAGCAGGAGGGGATCAGCCCCAGCATTTT. It encodes CASSLAGGDQPQHF.

This clonotype was seen more than once but under ten times. The rearrangement joins TRBV6-4 to TRBJ2-7, with TRBD2 as a possible D gene (6 bases). Germline CDR1 and CDR2: MRHNA and SNTAGT. V shed 5 bases and J shed 7 bases, with 24 bases lying between them. This CDR3 comprises 16 residues. In DNA, the CDR3 is TGTGCCAGCAGTACCTCCCACCGGGACTCCGAGTGGGAGCAGTACGTC. Translation: CASSTSHRDSEWEQYV.

For this clonotype: Germline is not matched at one junction end, which may reflect a read error. The chain couples TRBV20-1 to TRBJ2-3, with 9 bases fitting TRBD1. The length of the CDR3 is 14 residues. The V gene's germline CDR1 is DFQATT and CDR2 SNEGSKA (reference sequence). The CDR3 nucleotides are TGCGGTGCCCCGACAGGGGGAGGAACAGATACGCAGTATTTT. Translating gives CGAPTGGGTDTQYF.

This clonotype came up many times. This chain connects TRBV28 to TRBJ2-1, with TRBD2 matching over 9 bases. The germline V gene encodes CDR1 MDHEN and CDR2 SYDVKM. This CDR3 contains 15 residues. J gave up 7 bases and V 4 bases, and 8 bases lay outside the gene matches. The CDR3 coding sequence is TGTGCCAGCAGTTCGCATCAAGCGGGAGGAAATGAGCAGTTCTTC. Its protein product is CASSSHQAGGNEQFF.

This clonotype was seen a handful of times. The chain carries TRBV25-1 and TRBJ2-5, with a possible D match to TRBD2 (6 bases). This CDR3 has 15 residues. The V end was cut by 3 bases, the J end by 2 bases, with 13 bases between. Per the germline V gene, CDR1 is MGHDK and CDR2 is SYGVNS. The CDR3 loop reads CASSDSWGVQETQYF. The CDR3 nucleotides read TGTGCCAGCAGTGATTCCTGGGGGGTACAAGAGACCCAGTACTTC.

This clonotype was detected many times. The chain combines TRBV12-3 or TRBV12-4 with TRBJ1-1; D uncertain. V was shortened by 3 bases and J by 3 bases, with 11 bases between the two germline ends. The CDR3 loop spans 14 amino acids. The CDR3 DNA follows: TGTGCCAGCAGTTTTAGCTGGGAGGACACTGAAGCTTTCTTT. Its protein product is CASSFSWEDTEAFF.

The rearrangement links TRBV7-2 to TRBJ2-3, with TRBD1 matching over 7 bases. The J segment lost 5 bases and the V segment lost 5 bases, leaving 19 bases of the junction unmatched. From germline, CDR1 is SGHTA and CDR2 FQGNSA. CDR3 length: 18 residues. CDR3 region: CASSPTAGTVPSQDTQYF. CDR3 nucleotide sequence: TGTGCCAGCAGCCCCACGGCTGGGACAGTCCCCTCTCAAGATACGCAGTATTTT.